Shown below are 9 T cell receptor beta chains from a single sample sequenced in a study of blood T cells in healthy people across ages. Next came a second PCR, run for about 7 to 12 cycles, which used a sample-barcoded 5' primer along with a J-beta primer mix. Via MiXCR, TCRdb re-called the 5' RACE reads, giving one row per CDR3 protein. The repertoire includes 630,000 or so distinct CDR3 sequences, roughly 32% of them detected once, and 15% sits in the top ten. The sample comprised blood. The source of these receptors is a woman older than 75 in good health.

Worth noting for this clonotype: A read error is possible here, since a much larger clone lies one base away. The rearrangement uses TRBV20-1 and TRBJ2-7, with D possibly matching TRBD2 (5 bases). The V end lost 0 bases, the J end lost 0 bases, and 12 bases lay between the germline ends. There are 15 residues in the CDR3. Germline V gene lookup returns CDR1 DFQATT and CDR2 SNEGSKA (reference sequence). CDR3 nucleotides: TGCAGTGCTAGAGATCAAAGCGGCCCCTCCTACGAGCAGTACTTC. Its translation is CSARDQSGPSYEQYF.

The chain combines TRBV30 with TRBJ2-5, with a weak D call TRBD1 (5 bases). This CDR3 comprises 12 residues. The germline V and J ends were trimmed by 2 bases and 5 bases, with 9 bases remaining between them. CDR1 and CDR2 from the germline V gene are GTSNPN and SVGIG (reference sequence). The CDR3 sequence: CAWSPGRETQYF. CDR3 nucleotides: TGTGCCTGGAGTCCAGGGCGGGAGACCCAGTACTTC.

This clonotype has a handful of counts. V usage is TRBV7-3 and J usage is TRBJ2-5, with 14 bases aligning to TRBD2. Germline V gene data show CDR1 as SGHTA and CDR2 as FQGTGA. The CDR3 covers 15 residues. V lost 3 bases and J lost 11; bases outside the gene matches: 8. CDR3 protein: CASSFGTSGGAEQYF. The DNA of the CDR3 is TGTGCCAGCAGCTTCGGGACTAGCGGGGGCGCTGAGCAGTACTTC.

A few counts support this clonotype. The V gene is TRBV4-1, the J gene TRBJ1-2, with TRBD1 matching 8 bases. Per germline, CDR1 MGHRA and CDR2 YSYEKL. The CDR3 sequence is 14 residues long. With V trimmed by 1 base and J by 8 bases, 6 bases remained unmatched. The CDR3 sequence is CASSQGQGYRGYTF. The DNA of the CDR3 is TGCGCCAGCAGCCAAGGACAGGGGTATAGAGGCTACACCTTC.

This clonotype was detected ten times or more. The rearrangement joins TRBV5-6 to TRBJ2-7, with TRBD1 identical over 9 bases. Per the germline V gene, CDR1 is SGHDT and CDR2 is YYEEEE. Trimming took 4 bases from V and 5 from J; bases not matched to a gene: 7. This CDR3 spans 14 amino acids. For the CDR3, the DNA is TGTGCCAGCAGCGATGGGACAGGGAACGACGAGCAGTACTTC. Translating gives CASSDGTGNDEQYF.

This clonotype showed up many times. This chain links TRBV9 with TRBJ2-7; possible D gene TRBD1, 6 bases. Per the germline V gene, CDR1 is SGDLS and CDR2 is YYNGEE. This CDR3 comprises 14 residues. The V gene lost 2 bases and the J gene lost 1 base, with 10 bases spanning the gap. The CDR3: CASSVGTYSYEQYF. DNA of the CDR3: TGTGCCAGCAGCGTCGGGACATATTCCTACGAGCAGTACTTC.

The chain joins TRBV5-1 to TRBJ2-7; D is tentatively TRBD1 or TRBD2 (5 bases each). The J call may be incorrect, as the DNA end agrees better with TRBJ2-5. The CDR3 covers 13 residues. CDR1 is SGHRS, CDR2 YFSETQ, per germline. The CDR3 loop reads CASSQGPGETQYF. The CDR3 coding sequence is TGCGCCAGCAGCCAGGGACCCGGAGAGACCCAGTACTTC.

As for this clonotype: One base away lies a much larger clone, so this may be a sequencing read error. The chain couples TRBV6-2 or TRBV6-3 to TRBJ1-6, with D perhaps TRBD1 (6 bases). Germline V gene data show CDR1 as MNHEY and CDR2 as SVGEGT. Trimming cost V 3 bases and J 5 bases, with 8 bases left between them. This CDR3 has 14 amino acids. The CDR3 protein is CASSYSGDNSPLHF. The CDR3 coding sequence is TGTGCCAGCAGTTATTCAGGGGATAATTCACCCCTCCACTTT.

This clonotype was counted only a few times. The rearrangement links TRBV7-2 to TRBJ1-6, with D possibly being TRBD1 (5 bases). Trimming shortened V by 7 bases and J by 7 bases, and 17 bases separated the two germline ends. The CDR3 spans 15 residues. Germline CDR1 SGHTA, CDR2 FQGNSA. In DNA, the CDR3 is TGTGCCAGCACCCCGGGACCAGGGATGAATTCACCCCTCCACTTT. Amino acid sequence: CASTPGPGMNSPLHF.